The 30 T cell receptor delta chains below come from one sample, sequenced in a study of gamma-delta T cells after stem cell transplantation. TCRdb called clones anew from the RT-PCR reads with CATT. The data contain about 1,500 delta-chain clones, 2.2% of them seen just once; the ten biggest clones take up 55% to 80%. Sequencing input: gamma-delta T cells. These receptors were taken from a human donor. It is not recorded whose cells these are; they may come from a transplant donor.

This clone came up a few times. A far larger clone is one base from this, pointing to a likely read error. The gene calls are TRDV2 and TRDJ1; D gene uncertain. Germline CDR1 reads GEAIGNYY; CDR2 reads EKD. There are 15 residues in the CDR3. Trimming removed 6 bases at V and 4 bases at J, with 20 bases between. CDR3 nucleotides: TGTGCCTGTCTTCTTGTACCCGGCGAGGACGATAAACTCATCTTT. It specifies CACLLVPGEDDKLIF.

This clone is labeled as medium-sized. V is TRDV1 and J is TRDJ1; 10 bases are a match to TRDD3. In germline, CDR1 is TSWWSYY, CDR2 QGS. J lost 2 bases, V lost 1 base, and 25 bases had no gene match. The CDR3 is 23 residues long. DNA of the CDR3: TGTGCTCTTGGGGAACGGCCCTTCCCCGACTGGGGGATGGGGGTTGAGAGGACCGATAAACTCATCTTT. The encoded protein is CALGERPFPDWGMGVERTDKLIF.

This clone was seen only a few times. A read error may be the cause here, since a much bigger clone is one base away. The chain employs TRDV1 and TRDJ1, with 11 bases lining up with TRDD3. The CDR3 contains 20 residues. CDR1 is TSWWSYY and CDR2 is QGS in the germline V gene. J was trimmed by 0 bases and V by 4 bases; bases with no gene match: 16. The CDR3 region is CALGGHLWWGIREYTDKLIF. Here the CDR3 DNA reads TGTGCTCTTGGGGGACATCTATGGTGGGGGATACGCGAGTACACCGATAAACTCATCTTT.

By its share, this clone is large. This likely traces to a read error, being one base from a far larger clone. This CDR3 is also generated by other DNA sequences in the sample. As DNA, the CDR3 is TGCGCCTGTGACCCCGCCGAGGGGGATTCGTACACCGATAAACTCATCTTT. Protein: CACDPAEGDSYTDKLIF. J is TRDJ1 and V is TRDV2; 7 bases line up with TRDD3. The CDR3 spans 17 residues. From germline, CDR1 is GEAIGNYY and CDR2 EKD.

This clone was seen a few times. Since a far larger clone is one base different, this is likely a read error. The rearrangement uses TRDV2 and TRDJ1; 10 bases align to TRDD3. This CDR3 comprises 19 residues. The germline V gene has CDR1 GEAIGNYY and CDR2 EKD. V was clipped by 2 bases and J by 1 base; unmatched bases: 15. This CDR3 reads CACDITGGFAGWATDKLIF. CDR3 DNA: TGTGCCTGTGACATAACTGGGGGATTTGCGGGGTGGGCCACCGATAAACTCATCTTT.

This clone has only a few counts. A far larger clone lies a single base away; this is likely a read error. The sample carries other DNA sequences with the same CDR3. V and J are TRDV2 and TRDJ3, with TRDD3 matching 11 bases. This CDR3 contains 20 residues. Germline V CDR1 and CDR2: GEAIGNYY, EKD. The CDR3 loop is CACDSPTGGYLSWDTRQMFF. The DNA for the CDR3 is TGTGCCTGTGACTCCCCTACTGGGGGATATCTCTCCTGGGACACCCGACAGATGTTCTTC.

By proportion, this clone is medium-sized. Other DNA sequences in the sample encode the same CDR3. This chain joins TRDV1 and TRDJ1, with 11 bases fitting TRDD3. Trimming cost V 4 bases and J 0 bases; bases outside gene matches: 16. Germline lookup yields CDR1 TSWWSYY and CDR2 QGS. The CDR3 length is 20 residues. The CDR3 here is CALGGHLRWGIREYTDKLIF. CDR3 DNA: TGTGCTCTTGGGGGACATCTACGGTGGGGGATACGCGAGTACACCGATAAACTCATCTTT.

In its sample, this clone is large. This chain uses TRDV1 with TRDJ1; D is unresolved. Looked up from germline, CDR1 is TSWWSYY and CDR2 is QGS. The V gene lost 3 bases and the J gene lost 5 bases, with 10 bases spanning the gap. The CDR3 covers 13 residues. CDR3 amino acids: CALGDLTADKLIF. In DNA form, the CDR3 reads TGTGCTCTTGGGGATCTTACTGCAGATAAACTCATCTTT.

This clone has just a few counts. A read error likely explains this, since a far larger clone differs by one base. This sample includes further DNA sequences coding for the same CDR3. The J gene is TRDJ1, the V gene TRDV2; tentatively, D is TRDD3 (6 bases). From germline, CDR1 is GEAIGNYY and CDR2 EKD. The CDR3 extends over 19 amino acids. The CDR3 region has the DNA TGTGCCTGTGACGCCGTAACCTACGTTGGGGATTCGGACACCGATAAGCTCATCTTT. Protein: CACDAVTYVGDSDTDKLIF.

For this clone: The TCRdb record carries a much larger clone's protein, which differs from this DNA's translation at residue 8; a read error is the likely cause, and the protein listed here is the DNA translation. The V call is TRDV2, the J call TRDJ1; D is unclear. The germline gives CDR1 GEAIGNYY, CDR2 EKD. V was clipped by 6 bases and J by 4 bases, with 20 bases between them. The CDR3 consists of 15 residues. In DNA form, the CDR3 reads TGTGCCTGTATTCTTGTACCCGACGAGGACGATAAACTCATCTTT. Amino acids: CACILVPDEDDKLIF.

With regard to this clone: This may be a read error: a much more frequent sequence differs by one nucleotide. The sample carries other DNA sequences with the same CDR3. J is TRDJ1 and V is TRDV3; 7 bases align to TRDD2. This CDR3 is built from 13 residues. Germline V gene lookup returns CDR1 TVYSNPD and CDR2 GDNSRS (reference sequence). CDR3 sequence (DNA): TGTGCCTCTGGCCTTCCTGAAAGCGATAAACTCATCTTC. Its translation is CASGLPESDKLIF.

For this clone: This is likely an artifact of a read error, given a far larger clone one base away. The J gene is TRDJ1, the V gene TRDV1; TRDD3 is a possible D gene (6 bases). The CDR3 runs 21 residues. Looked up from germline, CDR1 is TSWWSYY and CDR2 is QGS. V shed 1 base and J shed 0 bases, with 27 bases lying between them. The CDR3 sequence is CALGEHRSGGGVPAYTDKLIF. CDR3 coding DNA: TGTGCTCTTGGGGAACACCGTTCCGGTGGGGGCGTACCGGCGTACACCGATAAACTCATCTTT.

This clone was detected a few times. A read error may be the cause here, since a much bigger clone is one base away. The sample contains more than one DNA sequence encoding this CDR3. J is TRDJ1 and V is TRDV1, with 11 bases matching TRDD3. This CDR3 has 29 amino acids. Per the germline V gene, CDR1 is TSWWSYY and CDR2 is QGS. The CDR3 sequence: CALGEPDLPLYWGIAPVLGDSPATDKLIF. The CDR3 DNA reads TGCGCTCTTGGGGAACCTGATTTGCCCCTGTACTGGGGGATAGCCCCTGTACTGGGGGATAGCCCCGCTACCGATAAACTCATCTTT.

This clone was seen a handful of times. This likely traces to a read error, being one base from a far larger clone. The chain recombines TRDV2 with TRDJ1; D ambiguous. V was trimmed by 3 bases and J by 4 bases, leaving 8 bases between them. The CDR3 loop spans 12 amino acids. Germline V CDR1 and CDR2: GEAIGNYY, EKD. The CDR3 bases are TGTGCCTGTGACCCCGCCCTCGATAAACTCATCTTT. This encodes CACDPALDKLIF.

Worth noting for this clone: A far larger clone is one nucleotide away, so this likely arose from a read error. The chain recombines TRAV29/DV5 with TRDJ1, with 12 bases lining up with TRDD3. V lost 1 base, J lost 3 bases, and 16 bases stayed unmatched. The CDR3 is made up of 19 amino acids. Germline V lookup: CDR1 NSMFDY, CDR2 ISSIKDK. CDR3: CAASHVRSYWGIQADKLIF. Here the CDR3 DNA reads TGTGCAGCAAGCCATGTACGGAGCTACTGGGGGATACAGGCCGATAAACTCATCTTT.

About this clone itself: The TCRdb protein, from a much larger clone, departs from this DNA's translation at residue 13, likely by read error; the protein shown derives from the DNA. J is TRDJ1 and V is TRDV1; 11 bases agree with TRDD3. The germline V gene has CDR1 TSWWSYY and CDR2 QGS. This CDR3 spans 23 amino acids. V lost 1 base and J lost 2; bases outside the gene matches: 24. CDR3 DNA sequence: TGTGCTCTTGGGGAACGGCCCTTCCCCGACTGGGGGATAGGGGTTGAGAGGACCGATAAACTCATCTTT. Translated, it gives CALGERPFPDWGIGVERTDKLIF.

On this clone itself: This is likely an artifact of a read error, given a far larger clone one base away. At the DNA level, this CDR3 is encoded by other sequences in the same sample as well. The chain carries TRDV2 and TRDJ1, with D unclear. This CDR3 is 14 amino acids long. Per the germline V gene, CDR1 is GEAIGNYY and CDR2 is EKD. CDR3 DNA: TGTGCCTGTGACACCGGTGGATTCACCGATAAGCTCATCTTT. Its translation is CACDTGGFTDKLIF.

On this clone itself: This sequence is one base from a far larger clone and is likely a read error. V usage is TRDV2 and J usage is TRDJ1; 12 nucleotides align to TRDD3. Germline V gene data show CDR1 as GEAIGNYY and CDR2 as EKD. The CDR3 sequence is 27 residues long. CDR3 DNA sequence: TGTGCCTGTGGCACCGGAACCACCCTACCGTTCCCCTACTGGGGGATACTCCAACCCCCGTACACCGATAAACTCATCTTT. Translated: CACGTGTTLPFPYWGILQPPYTDKLIF.

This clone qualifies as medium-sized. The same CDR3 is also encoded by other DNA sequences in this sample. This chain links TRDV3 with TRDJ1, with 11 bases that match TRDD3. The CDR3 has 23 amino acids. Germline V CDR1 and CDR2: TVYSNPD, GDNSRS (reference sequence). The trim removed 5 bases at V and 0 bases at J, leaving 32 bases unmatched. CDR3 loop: CAAPPFLRIRWGIRPAYTDKLIF. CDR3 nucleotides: TGTGCCGCCCCTCCCTTCCTACGTATCCGGTGGGGGATACGCCCCGCGTACACCGATAAACTCATCTTT.

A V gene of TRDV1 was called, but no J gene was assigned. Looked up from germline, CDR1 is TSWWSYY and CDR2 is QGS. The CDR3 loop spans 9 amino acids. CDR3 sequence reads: CALGEVAFF. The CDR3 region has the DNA TGTGCTCTTGGGGAGGTGGCCTTCTTC.

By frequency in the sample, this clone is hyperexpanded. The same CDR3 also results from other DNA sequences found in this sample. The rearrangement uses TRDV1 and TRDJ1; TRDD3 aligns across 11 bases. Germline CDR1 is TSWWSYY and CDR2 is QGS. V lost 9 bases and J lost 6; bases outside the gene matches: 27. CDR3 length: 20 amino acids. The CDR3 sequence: CALRPSFTMWGIRWKNKLIF. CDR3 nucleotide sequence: TGTGCTCTCCGACCTTCCTTCACTATGTGGGGGATACGGTGGAAAAATAAACTCATCTTT.

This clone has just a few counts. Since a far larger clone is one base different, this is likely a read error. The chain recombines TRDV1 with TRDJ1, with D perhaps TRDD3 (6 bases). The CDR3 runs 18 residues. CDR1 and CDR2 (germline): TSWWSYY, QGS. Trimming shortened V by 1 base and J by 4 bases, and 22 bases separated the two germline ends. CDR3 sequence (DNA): TGTGCTCTTGGGGAACCTCGGGGGGAGGAATTTTACATCGATAAACTCATCTTT. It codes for CALGEPRGEEFYIDKLIF.

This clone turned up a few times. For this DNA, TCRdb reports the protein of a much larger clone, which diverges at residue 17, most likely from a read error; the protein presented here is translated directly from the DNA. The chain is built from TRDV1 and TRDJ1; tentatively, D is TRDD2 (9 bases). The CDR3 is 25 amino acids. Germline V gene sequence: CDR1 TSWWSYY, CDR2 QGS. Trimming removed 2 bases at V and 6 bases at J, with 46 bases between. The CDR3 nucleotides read TGTGCTCTTGGGGAAGTTCCGGCCTTCCTACGTCTGTACTGGGGGTTTAGGCTTGGCAAATATAAACTCATCTTT. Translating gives CALGEVPAFLRLYWGFRLGKYKLIF.

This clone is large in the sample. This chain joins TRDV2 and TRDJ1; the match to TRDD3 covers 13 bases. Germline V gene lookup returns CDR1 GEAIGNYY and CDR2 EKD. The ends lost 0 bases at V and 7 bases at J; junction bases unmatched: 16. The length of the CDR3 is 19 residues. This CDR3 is CACDTVPTGGYDRGGKLIF. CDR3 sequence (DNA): TGTGCCTGTGACACCGTACCTACTGGGGGATACGACAGAGGGGGTAAACTCATCTTT.

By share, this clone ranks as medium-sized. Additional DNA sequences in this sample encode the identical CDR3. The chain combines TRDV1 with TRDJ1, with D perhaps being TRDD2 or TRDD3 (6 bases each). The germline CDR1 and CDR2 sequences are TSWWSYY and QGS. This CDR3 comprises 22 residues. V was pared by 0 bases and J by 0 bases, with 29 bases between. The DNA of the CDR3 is TGTGCTCTTGGGGAACTTATTCCTATGAGTTACCTGGGGAGAACGTACACCGATAAACTCATCTTT. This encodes CALGELIPMSYLGRTYTDKLIF.

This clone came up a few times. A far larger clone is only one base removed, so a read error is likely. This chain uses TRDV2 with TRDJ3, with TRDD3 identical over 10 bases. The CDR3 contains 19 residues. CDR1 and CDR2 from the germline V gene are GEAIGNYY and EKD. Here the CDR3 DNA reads TGTGCCTGTGACACCGGTGGACTGGGGGATTCCTGGGACGCCCGACAGATGTTTTTC. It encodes CACDTGGLGDSWDARQMFF.

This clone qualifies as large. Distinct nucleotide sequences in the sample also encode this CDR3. The CDR3 DNA is TGTGCCTGTGACACGGTCGGGTCTACGGGCGGGGTTATAGGTAATTGGGAGTACACCGATAAACTCATCTTT. This encodes CACDTVGSTGGVIGNWEYTDKLIF. This chain connects TRDV2 to TRDJ1; D gene unclear. The CDR3 has 24 residues. The V end was cut by 1 base, the J end by 0 bases, with 38 bases between. The germline gives CDR1 GEAIGNYY, CDR2 EKD.

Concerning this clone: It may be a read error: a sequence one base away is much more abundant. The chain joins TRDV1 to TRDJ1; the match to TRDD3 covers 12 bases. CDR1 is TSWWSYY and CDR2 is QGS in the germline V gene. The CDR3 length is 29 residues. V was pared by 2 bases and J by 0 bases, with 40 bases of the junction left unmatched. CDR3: CALGESYGEVIIFPTHTGGYPTYTDKLIF. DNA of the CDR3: TGTGCTCTTGGGGAAAGCTACGGGGAAGTTATTATCTTTCCTACCCATACTGGGGGATACCCTACCTACACCGATAAACTCATCTTT.

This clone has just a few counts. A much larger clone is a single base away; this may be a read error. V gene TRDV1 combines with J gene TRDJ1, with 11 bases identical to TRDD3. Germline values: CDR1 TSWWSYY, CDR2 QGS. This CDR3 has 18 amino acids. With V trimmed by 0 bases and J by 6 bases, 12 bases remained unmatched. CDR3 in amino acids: CALGELNPWGIPPNKLIF. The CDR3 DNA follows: TGTGCTCTTGGGGAACTTAATCCCTGGGGGATACCACCCAATAAACTCATCTTT.

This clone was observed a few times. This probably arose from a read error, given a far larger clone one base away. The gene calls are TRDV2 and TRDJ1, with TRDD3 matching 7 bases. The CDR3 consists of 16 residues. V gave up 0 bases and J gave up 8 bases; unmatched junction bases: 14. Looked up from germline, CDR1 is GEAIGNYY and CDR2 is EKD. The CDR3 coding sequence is TGTGCCTGTGACACCGGGGGATGCCGGCCGAAAGCGAAACTCATCTTT. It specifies CACDTGGCRPKAKLIF.